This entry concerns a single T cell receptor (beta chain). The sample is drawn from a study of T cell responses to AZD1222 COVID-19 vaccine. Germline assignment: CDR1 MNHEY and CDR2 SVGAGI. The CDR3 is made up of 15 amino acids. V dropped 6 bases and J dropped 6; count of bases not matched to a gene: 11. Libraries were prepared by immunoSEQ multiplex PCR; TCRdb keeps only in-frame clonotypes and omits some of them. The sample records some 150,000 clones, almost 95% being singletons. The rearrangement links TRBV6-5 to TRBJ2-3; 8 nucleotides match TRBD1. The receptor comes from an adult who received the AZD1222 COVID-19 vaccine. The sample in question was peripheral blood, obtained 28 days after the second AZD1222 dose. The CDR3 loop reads CASRTQGASLDTQYF. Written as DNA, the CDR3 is TGTGCCAGCAGGACCCAGGGGGCTTCCCTGGATACGCAGTATTTT.